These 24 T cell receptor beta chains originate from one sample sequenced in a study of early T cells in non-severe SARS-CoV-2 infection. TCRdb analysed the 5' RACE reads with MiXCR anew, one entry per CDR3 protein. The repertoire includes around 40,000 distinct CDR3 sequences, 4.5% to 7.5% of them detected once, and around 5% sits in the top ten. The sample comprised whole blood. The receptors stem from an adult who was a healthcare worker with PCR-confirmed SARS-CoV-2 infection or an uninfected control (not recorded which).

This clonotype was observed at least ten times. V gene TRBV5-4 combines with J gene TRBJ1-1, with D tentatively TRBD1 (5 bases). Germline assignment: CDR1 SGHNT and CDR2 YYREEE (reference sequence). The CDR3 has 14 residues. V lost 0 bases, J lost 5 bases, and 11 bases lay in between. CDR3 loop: CASSLEQAGTEAFF. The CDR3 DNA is TGTGCCAGCAGCTTGGAACAGGCAGGGACTGAAGCTTTCTTT.

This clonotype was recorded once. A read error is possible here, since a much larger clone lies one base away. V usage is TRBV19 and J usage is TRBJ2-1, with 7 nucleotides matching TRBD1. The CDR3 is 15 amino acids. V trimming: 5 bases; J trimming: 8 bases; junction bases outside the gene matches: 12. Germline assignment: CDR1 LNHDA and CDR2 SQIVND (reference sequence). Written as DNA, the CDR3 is TGTGCCAGTAGTCCCAGACAGGGTCGTACGGATGAGCAGTTCTTC. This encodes CASSPRQGRTDEQFF.

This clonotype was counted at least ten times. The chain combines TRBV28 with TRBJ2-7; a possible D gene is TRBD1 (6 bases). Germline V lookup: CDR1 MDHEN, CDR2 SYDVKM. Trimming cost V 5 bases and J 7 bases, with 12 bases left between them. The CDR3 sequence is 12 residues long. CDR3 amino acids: CASSLSRGEQYF. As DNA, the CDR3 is TGTGCCAGCAGTCTTTCCAGGGGAGAGCAGTACTTC.

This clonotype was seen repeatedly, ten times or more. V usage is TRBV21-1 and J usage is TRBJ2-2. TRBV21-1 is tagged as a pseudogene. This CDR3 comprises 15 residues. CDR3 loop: CASSNGHLLTGELFF. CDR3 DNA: TGTGCCAGCAGCAATGGTCACCTACTCACCGGGGAGCTGTTTTTT.

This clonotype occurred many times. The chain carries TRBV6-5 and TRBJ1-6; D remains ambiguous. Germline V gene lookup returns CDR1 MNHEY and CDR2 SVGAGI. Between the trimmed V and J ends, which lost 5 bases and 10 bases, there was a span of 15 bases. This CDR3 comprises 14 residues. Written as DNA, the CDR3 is TGTGCCAGCAGTCCCTTTGGTCCGGACTCACCCCTCCACTTT. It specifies CASSPFGPDSPLHF.

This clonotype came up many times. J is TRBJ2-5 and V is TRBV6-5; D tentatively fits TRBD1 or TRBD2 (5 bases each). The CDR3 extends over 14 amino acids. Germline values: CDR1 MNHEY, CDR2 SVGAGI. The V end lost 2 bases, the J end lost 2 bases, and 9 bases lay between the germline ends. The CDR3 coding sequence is TGTGCCAGCAGTTACGGGGGTCAACAAGAGACCCAGTACTTC. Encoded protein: CASSYGGQQETQYF.

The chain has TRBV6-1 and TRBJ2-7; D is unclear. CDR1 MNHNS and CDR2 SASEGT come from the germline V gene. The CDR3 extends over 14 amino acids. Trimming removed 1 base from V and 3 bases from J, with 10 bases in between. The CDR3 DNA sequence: TGTGCCAGCAGTGAAGGTAATCCCTTCTACGAGCAGTACTTC. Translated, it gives CASSEGNPFYEQYF.

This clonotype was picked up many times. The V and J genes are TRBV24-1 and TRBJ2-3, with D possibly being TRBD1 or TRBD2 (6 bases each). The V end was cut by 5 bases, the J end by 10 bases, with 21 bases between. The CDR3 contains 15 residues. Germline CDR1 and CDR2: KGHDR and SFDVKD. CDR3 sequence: CATSAPGAGLVSQYF. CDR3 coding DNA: TGTGCCACCAGTGCTCCGGGGGCGGGATTGGTTTCGCAGTATTTT.

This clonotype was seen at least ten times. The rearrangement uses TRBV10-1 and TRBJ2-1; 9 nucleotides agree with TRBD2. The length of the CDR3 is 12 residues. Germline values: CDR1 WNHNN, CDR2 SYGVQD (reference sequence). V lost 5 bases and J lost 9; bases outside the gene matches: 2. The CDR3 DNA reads TGCGCCAGCAGTTTTAGCGGGGGTGAGCAGTTCTTC. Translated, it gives CASSFSGGEQFF.

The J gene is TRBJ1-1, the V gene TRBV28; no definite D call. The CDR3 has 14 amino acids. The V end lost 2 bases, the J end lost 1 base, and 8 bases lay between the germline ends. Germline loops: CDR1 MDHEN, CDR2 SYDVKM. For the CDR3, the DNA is TGTGCCAGCAGTTTACTTAGACCGAACACTGAAGCTTTCTTT. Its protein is CASSLLRPNTEAFF.

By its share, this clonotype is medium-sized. This CDR3 reads CSVEWSGEAFF. CDR3 bases: TGCAGCGTTGAGTGGAGCGGGGAAGCTTTCTTT. This chain joins TRBV29-1 and TRBJ1-1; no firm D call. The germline V and J ends were trimmed by 3 bases and 8 bases, with 10 bases remaining between them. The CDR3 consists of 11 residues. Germline V gene data show CDR1 as SQVTM and CDR2 as ANQGSEA.

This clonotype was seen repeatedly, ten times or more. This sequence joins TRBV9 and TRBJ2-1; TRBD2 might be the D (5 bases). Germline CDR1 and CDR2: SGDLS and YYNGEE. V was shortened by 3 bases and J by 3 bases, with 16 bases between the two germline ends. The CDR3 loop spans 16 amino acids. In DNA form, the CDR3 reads TGTGCCAGCAGCGAGACTATCCACCCTAGCTACAATGAGCAGTTCTTC. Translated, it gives CASSETIHPSYNEQFF.

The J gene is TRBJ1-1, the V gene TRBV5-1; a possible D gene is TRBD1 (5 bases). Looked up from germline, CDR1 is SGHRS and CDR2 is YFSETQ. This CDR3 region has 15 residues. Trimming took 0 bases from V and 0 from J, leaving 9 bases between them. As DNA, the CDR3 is TGCGCCAGCAGCTTGGTTGGCAGGGTGAACACTGAAGCTTTCTTT. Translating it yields CASSLVGRVNTEAFF.

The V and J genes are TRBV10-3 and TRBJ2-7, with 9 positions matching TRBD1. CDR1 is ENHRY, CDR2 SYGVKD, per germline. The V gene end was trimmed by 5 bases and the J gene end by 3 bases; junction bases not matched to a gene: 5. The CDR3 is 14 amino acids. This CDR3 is CAISRQGGSYEQYF. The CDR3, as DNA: TGTGCCATCAGTCGACAGGGGGGGAGCTACGAGCAGTACTTC.

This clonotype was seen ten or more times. DNA for the CDR3: TGTGCCAGCTCACCACTCCGGAACAGGGGTTTGGGTGAGCAGTACTTC. Residues: CASSPLRNRGLGEQYF. The chain couples TRBV18 to TRBJ2-7; 7 bases agree with TRBD1. Germline CDR1 reads KGHSH; CDR2 reads LQKENI. The CDR3 sequence is 16 residues long. With V trimmed by 1 base and J by 7 bases, 13 bases remained unmatched.

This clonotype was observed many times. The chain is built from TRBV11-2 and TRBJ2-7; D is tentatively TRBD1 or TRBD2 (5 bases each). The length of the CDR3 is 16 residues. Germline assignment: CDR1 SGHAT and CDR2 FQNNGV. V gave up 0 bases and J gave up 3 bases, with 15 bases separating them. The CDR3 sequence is CASSLDGGMFFYEQYF. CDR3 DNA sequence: TGTGCCAGCAGCTTAGATGGGGGTATGTTTTTCTACGAGCAGTACTTC.

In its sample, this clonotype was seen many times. The CDR3 region has the DNA TGCAGTGCTAGAGAGAACACCGGGGAGCTGTTTTTT. Translated, it gives CSARENTGELFF. The chain combines TRBV20-1 with TRBJ2-2; no firm D call. Trimming pared 0 bases from V and 1 base from J, leaving 0 bases between. The germline gives CDR1 DFQATT, CDR2 SNEGSKA (reference sequence). The CDR3 consists of 12 residues.

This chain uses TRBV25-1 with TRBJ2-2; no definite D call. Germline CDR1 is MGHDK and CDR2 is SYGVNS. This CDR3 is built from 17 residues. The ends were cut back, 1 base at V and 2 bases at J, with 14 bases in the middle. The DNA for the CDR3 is TGTGCCAGCAGTGAATTCGGATCGCGAAGAAACACCGGGGAGCTGTTTTTT. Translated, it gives CASSEFGSRRNTGELFF.

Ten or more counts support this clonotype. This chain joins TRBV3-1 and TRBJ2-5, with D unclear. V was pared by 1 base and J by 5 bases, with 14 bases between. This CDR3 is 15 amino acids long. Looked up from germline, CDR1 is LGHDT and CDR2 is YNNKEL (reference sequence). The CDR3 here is CASSQGTLPRETQYF. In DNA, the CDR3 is TGTGCCAGCAGCCAAGGGACCTTACCGCGGGAGACCCAGTACTTC.

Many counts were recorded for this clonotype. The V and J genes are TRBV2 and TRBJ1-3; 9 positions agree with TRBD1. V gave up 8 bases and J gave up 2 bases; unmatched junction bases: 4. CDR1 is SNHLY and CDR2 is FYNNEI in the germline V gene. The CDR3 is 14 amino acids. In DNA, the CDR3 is TGTGCCAGCCTAGACAGGGGGGCTGGAAACACCATATATTTT. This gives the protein CASLDRGAGNTIYF. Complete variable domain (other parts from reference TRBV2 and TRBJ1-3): EPEVTQTPSHQVTQMGQEVILRCVPISNHLYFYWYRQILGQKVEFLVSFYNNEISEKSEIFDDQFSVERPDGSNFTLKIRSTKLEDSAMYFCASLDRGAGNTIYFGEGSWLTVV.

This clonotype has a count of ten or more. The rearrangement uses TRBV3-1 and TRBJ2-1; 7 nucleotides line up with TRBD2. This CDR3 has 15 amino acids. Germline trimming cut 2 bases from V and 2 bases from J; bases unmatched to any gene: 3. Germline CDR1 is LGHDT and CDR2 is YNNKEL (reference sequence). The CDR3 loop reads CASSQTGGAYNEQFF. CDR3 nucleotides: TGTGCCAGCAGCCAAACGGGAGGCGCCTACAATGAGCAGTTCTTC.

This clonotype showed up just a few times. CDR3 loop: CASSFGAGVTDTQYF. The CDR3, as DNA: TGTGCCAGCAGTTTTGGGGCGGGAGTCACAGATACGCAGTATTTT. The chain is built from TRBV28 and TRBJ2-3, with 7 bases aligning to TRBD2. The germline V gene has CDR1 MDHEN and CDR2 SYDVKM. The J segment lost 2 bases and the V segment lost 3 bases, leaving 5 bases of the junction unmatched. This CDR3 is built from 15 residues.

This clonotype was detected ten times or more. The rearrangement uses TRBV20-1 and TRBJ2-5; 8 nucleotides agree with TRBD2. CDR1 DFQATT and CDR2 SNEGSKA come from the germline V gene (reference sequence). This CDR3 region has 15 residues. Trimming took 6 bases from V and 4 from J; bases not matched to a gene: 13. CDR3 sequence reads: CSAPGSGSQAETQYF. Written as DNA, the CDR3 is TGCAGTGCGCCGGGGAGCGGGAGTCAGGCAGAGACCCAGTACTTC.

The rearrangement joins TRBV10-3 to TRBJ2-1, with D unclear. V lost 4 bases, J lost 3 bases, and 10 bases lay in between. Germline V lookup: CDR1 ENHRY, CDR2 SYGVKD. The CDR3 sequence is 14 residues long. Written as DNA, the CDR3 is TGTGCCATCAGTGGGAACCTACTCTACAATGAGCAGTTCTTC. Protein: CAISGNLLYNEQFF.